The 26 T cell receptor beta chains reported below all come from one sample, sequenced in a study of glioma-infiltrating T cells after dendritic cell vaccination (TCRdb year 2016). Libraries were built with the immunoSEQ multiplex PCR assay. The source is immuneACCESS, and TCRdb retained only in-frame sequences with V and J called. Part of the clones is not carried over; for the studies checked, unresolved V genes explain less than half of this, and the remainder is unexplained. The sample table contains roughly 90,000 clones; only one count was recorded for about nine tenths of them. The top ten clones comprise 15% to 19% of the sample. Specimen: blood, collected before dendritic cell vaccination. The source of these receptors is a human donor with glioblastoma.

This sequence joins TRBV7-2 and TRBJ2-7, with D possibly TRBD1 on 6 matching bases. V lost 2 bases to trimming and J lost 0 bases, with 14 bases between them. Germline CDR1 SGHTA, CDR2 FQGNSA. There are 16 residues in the CDR3. CDR3 region: CASSLRSGASSYEQYF. DNA of the CDR3: TGTGCCAGCAGCTTAAGGTCAGGGGCGAGCTCCTACGAGCAGTACTTC.

This rearrangement joins TRBV10-3 to TRBJ2-1; 7 bases map to TRBD1. Germline lookup yields CDR1 ENHRY and CDR2 SYGVKD. CDR3 length equals 13 residues. V lost 7 bases to trimming and J lost 8 bases; unmatched junction nucleotides: 8. In nucleotides, the CDR3 is TGTGCCATCACAGACAGGGTAGGGTATGAGCAGTTCTTC. It translates to CAITDRVGYEQFF.

This clone was observed once. The V gene is TRBV7-9, the J gene TRBJ1-2; maybe TRBD1 (6 bases). The CDR3 is 18 amino acids. Germline V gene sequence: CDR1 SEHNR, CDR2 FQNEAQ (reference sequence). V was shortened by 1 base and J by 4 bases, with 22 bases between the two germline ends. CDR3 protein: CASSLDPLQGPGSYGYTF. DNA of the CDR3: TGTGCCAGCAGCTTAGACCCCCTACAGGGCCCAGGGTCCTATGGCTACACCTTC.

This clone was recorded only once. The chain couples TRBV25-1 to TRBJ1-1; a weak D match, TRBD1 (6 bases). The V and J ends lost 5 bases and 1 base respectively, with 14 bases between them. The CDR3 is 15 residues long. Per germline, CDR1 MGHDK and CDR2 SYGVNS. This CDR3 is CASSPHGQSNTEAFF. In nucleotides, the CDR3 is TGTGCCAGCAGTCCTCACGGACAGTCGAACACTGAAGCTTTCTTT.

J is TRBJ2-3 and V is TRBV6-1; 11 positions agree with TRBD2. Trimming removed 8 bases from V and 5 bases from J; junction bases left unmatched: 6. Germline V gene data show CDR1 as MNHNS and CDR2 as SASEGT. CDR3 length: 14 residues. CDR3 region: CASGSGGAQDTQYF. The CDR3 region has the DNA TGTGCCAGCGGTAGCGGGGGGGCACAAGATACGCAGTATTTT.

The genes are TRBV15 and TRBJ1-5; 9 bases match TRBD1. With V trimmed by 1 base and J by 6 bases, 7 bases remained unmatched. Germline V CDR1 and CDR2: LNHNV, YYDKDF (reference sequence). CDR3 size: 16 residues. The DNA for the CDR3 is TGTGCCACCAGCAGAGGAGACAGGGGGTTATTTCAGCCCCAGCATTTT. Protein product: CATSRGDRGLFQPQHF. Based on the CDR3 plus reference TRBV15 and TRBJ1-5, the full variable domain is DAMVIQNPRYQVTQFGKPVTLSCSQTLNHNVMYWYQQKSSQAPKLLFHYYDKDFNNEADTPDNFQSRRPNTSFCFLDIRSPGLGDTAMYLCATSRGDRGLFQPQHFGDGTRLSIL.

The J gene is TRBJ1-3, the V gene TRBV7-6; TRBD1 is a possible D gene (6 bases). Germline-derived CDR1 and CDR2 are SGHVS and FNYEAQ. Trimming took 2 bases from V and 8 from J, leaving 13 bases between them. The length of the CDR3 is 14 residues. This CDR3 reads CASSLQGSGDTIYF. In DNA, the CDR3 is TGTGCCAGCAGCTTACAGGGGTCAGGAGACACCATATATTTT.

This sequence joins TRBV4-3 and TRBJ2-2; 11 positions agree with TRBD2. The ends lost 0 bases at V and 4 bases at J; junction bases unmatched: 7. CDR1 and CDR2 from the germline V gene are LGHNA and YSLEER. The CDR3 sequence is 18 residues long. CDR3: CASSQDQLAGATTGELFF. DNA for the CDR3: TGCGCCAGCAGCCAAGATCAACTAGCGGGGGCCACCACCGGGGAGCTGTTTTTT.

The gene calls are TRBV5-1 and TRBJ1-4; 7 bases are a match to TRBD1. J was trimmed by 3 bases and V by 0 bases; bases with no gene match: 2. CDR1 is SGHRS, CDR2 YFSETQ, per germline. The CDR3 extends over 15 amino acids. CDR3 region: CASSLGQGPNEKLFF. CDR3 nucleotides: TGCGCCAGCAGCTTGGGACAGGGACCTAATGAAAAACTGTTTTTT. The full variable domain, its missing parts supplied by reference TRBV5-1 and TRBJ1-4, is KAGVTQTPRYLIKTRGQQVTLSCSPISGHRSVSWYQQTPGQGLQFLFEYFSETQRNKGNFPGRFSGRQFSNSRSEMNVSTLELGDSALYLCASSLGQGPNEKLFFGSGTQLSVL.

This clone appeared a single time. The chain carries TRBV18 and TRBJ2-3; 9 bases are shared with TRBD1. CDR3 length: 15 residues. Germline V lookup: CDR1 KGHSH, CDR2 LQKENI. V shed 4 bases and J 2 bases; nucleotides not matched to a gene: 4. The CDR3 DNA follows: TGTGCCAGCTCACTAGGACAGGGGCACACAGATACGCAGTATTTT. This sequence encodes CASSLGQGHTDTQYF.

The chain recombines TRBV30 with TRBJ2-3, with 8 bases fitting TRBD2. Germline V gene lookup returns CDR1 GTSNPN and CDR2 SVGIG (reference sequence). The CDR3 runs to 13 residues. Trimming cost V 4 bases and J 3 bases; bases outside gene matches: 3. The CDR3 here is CAWISGGTDTQYF. CDR3 DNA: TGTGCCTGGATATCGGGAGGGACAGATACGCAGTATTTT.

The chain uses TRBV6-1 and TRBJ2-6; the D gene is possibly TRBD1 (6 bases). Trimming took off 5 bases at V and 1 base at J, with 9 bases between the two ends. Looked up from germline, CDR1 is MNHNS and CDR2 is SASEGT. CDR3 length equals 15 residues. CDR3 sequence (DNA): TGTGCCAGCAGTCCAGGGGAATCTGGGGCCAACGTCCTGACTTTC. Translating gives CASSPGESGANVLTF.

The V call is TRBV6-1, the J call TRBJ1-2; D possibly corresponds to TRBD1 (6 bases). Germline V CDR1 and CDR2: MNHNS, SASEGT. V was shortened by 3 bases and J by 6 bases, with 14 bases between the two germline ends. This CDR3 has 14 amino acids. The CDR3 region has the DNA TGTGCCAGCAGTGATTACAGGGTAGTACATGGCTACACCTTC. Protein: CASSDYRVVHGYTF.

This chain uses TRBV6-6 with TRBJ2-5; possible D gene TRBD1, 5 bases. V was cut by 9 bases and J by 7 bases, with 24 bases left in between. This CDR3 region has 15 residues. CDR1 is MNHNY, CDR2 SVGAGI, per germline (reference sequence). In DNA form, the CDR3 reads TGTGCCAGGACACCCCCGACGCAAACCCAGGGGACCCAGTACTTC. It is translated as CARTPPTQTQGTQYF.

This chain uses TRBV6-4 with TRBJ2-1; possible D gene TRBD1, 6 bases. The V end was cut by 6 bases, the J end by 7 bases, with 16 bases between. CDR3 length: 14 residues. Germline V CDR1 and CDR2: MRHNA, SNTAGT. CDR3 nucleotides: TGTGCCAGCAGCCTGGACAGAGGCTCGAATGAGCAGTTCTTC. This sequence encodes CASSLDRGSNEQFF.

The V gene is TRBV10-3, the J gene TRBJ2-7; 9 nucleotides match TRBD1. The length of the CDR3 is 14 residues. V shed 6 bases and J 3 bases; nucleotides not matched to a gene: 6. CDR1 is ENHRY and CDR2 is SYGVKD in the germline V gene. Here the CDR3 reads CAISRDRGDYEQYF. The CDR3 region has the DNA TGTGCCATCAGCAGAGACAGGGGGGACTACGAGCAGTACTTC.

The chain links TRBV5-1 to TRBJ2-1; 11 bases map to TRBD1. V was clipped by 0 bases and J by 8 bases; unmatched bases: 10. The germline CDR1 and CDR2 sequences are SGHRS and YFSETQ. The CDR3 runs 17 residues. CDR3 in amino acids: CASSLARTGGFKDEQFF. The CDR3 coding sequence is TGCGCCAGCAGCTTGGCCCGGACAGGGGGCTTTAAGGATGAGCAGTTCTTC.

V is TRBV11-3 and J is TRBJ2-7; tentatively, D is TRBD1 (5 bases). Trimming removed 1 base at V and 7 bases at J, with 11 bases between. The germline V gene has CDR1 SGHNT and CDR2 YENEEA. The CDR3 is 13 residues long. CDR3 residues: CASSLGRGREQYF. The CDR3 DNA reads TGTGCCAGCAGCTTAGGAAGGGGAAGGGAGCAGTACTTC. Using reference TRBV11-3 and TRBJ2-7 for the parts outside the CDR3, the full variable domain is EAGVVQSPRYKIIEKKQPVAFWCNPISGHNTLYWYLQNLGQGPELLIRYENEEAVDDSQLPKDRFSAERLKGVDSTLKIQPAELGDSAVYLCASSLGRGREQYFGPGTRLTVT.

The chain employs TRBV19 and TRBJ1-5; D not certain. The length of the CDR3 is 15 residues. The germline V gene has CDR1 LNHDA and CDR2 SQIVND (reference sequence). The V and J ends lost 3 bases and 6 bases respectively, with 15 bases between them. As DNA, the CDR3 is TGTGCCAGTAGTATGCCCAGGAGGGTGGGTCAGCCCCAGCATTTT. The encoded protein is CASSMPRRVGQPQHF.

The J gene is TRBJ1-5, the V gene TRBV29-1; D is unclear. The CDR3 is 13 amino acids. V was clipped by 4 bases and J by 0 bases, with 7 bases between them. Germline-derived CDR1 and CDR2 are SQVTM and ANQGSEA. CDR3 in DNA: TGCAGCGTTGGAAGGAGTAGCAATCAGCCCCAGCATTTT. Translation: CSVGRSSNQPQHF.

The J gene is TRBJ1-5, the V gene TRBV5-5, with 8 positions matching TRBD1. The CDR3 contains 15 residues. Germline V gene lookup returns CDR1 SGHKS and CDR2 YYEKEE (reference sequence). J was trimmed by 6 bases and V by 4 bases; bases with no gene match: 9. The chain's CDR3 is CASSPVRGPSQPQHF. DNA for the CDR3: TGTGCCAGCAGCCCAGTCAGGGGGCCGAGTCAGCCCCAGCATTTT.

This clone has only a few counts. The CDR3 nucleotides are TGCGCCAGCACACCCCCGGGACACAATCAGCCCCAGCATTTT. It encodes CASTPPGHNQPQHF. The V call is TRBV23-1, the J call TRBJ1-5, with a possible D match to TRBD1 (6 bases). TRBV23-1 is an ORF for which the function is uncertain. Trimming cost V 7 bases and J 3 bases, with 13 bases left between them. The CDR3 covers 14 residues.

The rearrangement joins TRBV2 to TRBJ2-7, with D maybe TRBD1 (6 bases). The CDR3 extends over 12 amino acids. CDR1 and CDR2 (germline): SNHLY, FYNNEI. V was pared by 8 bases and J by 3 bases, with 11 bases between. DNA for the CDR3: TGTGCCAGCTGGGGACACCTCTACGAGCAGTACTTC. Its protein is CASWGHLYEQYF.

This clone has just a few counts. V usage is TRBV27 and J usage is TRBJ2-5; perhaps TRBD2 as D (6 bases). This CDR3 contains 15 residues. Germline V gene lookup returns CDR1 MNHEY and CDR2 SMNVEV (reference sequence). Trimming took 3 bases from V and 5 from J, leaving 16 bases between them. The CDR3, as DNA: TGTGCCAGCAGTTTCGAGGCAGGGAGGACGGAGACCCAGTACTTC. This sequence encodes CASSFEAGRTETQYF.

This chain uses TRBV30 with TRBJ1-2, with 8 bases matching TRBD1. The CDR3 has 12 amino acids. V shed 4 bases and J 5 bases; nucleotides not matched to a gene: 3. CDR1 is GTSNPN, CDR2 SVGIG, per germline (reference sequence). The CDR3 protein is CAWTDRDYGYTF. The DNA for the CDR3 is TGTGCCTGGACGGACAGGGATTATGGCTACACCTTC.

This sequence joins TRBV28 and TRBJ1-2; a possible D gene is TRBD1 (5 bases). The CDR3 consists of 13 residues. Trimming removed 8 bases from V and 8 bases from J, with 18 bases in between. Germline V lookup: CDR1 MDHEN, CDR2 SYDVKM. The DNA for the CDR3 is TGTGCCAGCCTACAGGTGGGGTTGGACGGCTACACCTTC. This codes for CASLQVGLDGYTF.